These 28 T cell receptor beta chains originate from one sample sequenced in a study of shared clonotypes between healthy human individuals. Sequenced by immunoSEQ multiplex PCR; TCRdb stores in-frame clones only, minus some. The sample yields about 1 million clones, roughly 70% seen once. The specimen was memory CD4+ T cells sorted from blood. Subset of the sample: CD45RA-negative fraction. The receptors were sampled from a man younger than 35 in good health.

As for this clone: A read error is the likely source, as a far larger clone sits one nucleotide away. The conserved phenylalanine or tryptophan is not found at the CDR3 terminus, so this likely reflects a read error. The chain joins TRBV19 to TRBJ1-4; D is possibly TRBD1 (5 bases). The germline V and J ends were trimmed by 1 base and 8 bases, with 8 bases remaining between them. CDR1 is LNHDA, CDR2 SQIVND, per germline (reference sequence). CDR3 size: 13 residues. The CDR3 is CASSIATGEKLFS. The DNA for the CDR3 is TGTGCCAGTAGTATAGCTACAGGCGAAAAACTGTTTTCT.

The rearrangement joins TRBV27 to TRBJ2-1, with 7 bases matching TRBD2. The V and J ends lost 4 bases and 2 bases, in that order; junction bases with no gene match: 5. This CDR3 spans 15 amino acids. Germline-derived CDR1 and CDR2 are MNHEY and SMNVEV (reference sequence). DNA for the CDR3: TGTGCCAGCAGTTGGGAGGGGCAGCCCTACAATGAGCAGTTCTTC. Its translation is CASSWEGQPYNEQFF.

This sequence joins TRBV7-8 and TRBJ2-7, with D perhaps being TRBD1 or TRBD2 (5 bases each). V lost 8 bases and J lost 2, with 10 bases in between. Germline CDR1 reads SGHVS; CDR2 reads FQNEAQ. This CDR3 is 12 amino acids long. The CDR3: CASGGKTYEQYF. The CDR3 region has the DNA TGTGCCAGCGGGGGAAAAACCTACGAGCAGTACTTC.

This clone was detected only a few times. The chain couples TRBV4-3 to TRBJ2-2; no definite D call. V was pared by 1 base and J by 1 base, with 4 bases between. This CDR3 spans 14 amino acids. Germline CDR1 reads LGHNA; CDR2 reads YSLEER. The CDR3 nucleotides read TGCGCCAGCAGCCAAGCCGAGAACACCGGGGAGCTGTTTTTT. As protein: CASSQAENTGELFF.

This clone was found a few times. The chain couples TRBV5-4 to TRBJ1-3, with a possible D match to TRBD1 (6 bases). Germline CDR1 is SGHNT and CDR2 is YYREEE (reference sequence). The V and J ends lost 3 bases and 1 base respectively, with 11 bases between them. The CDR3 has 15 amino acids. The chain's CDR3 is CASSSSGESGNTIYF. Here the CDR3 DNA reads TGTGCCAGCAGCTCTTCAGGGGAATCTGGAAACACCATATATTTT.

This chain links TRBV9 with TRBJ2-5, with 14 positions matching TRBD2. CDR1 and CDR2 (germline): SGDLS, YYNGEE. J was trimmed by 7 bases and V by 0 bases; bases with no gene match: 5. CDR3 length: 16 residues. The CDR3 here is CASSVVGTSGSGTQYF. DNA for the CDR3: TGTGCCAGCAGCGTAGTGGGGACTAGCGGGAGCGGGACCCAGTACTTC.

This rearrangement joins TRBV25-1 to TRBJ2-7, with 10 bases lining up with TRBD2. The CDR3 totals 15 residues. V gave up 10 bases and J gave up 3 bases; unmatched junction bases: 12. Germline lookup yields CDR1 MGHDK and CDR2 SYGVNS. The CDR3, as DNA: TGTGCCACTCCGGGGTACCGGACTAGCGGCTACGAGCAGTACTTC. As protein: CATPGYRTSGYEQYF.

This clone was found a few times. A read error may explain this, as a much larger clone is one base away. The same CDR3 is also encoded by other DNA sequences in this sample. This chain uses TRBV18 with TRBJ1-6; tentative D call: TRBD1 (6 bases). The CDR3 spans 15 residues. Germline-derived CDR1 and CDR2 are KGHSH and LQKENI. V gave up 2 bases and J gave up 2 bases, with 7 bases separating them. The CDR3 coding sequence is TGTGCCAGCTCACCAGGACAGACCTATAATTCACCCCTCCACTTT. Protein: CASSPGQTYNSPLHF.

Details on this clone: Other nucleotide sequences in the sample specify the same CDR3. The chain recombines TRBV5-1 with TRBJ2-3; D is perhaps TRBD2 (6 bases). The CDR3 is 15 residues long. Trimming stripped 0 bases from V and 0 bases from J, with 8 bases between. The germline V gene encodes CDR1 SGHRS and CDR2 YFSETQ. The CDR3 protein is CASSLAGGSTDTQYF. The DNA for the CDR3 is TGCGCCAGCAGCTTGGCCGGGGGTAGCACAGATACGCAGTATTTT.

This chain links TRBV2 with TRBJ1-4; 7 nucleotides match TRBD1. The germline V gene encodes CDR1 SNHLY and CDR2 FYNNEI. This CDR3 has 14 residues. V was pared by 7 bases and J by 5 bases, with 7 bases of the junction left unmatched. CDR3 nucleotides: TGTGCCAGCATCGGGGACAGCTCCAATGAAAAACTGTTTTTT. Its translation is CASIGDSSNEKLFF.

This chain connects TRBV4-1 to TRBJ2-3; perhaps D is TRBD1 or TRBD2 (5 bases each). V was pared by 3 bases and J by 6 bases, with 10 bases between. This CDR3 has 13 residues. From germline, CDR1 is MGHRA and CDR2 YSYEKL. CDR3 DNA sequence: TGCGCCAGCAGCCAGGGGGAGTCGGATACGCAGTATTTT. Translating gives CASSQGESDTQYF.

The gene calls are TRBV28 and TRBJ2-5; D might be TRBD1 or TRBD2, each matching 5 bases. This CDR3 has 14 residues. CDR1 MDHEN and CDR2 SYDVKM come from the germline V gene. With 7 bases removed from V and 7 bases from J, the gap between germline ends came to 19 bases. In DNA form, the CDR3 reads TGTGCCAGCATTAATTTGGTGGGACCCGGGACCCAGTACTTC. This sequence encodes CASINLVGPGTQYF. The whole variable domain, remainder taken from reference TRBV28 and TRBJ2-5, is DVKVTQSSRYLVKRTGEKVFLECVQDMDHENMFWYRQDPGLGLRLIYFSYDVKMKEKGDIPEGYSVSREKKERFSLILESASTNQTSMYLCASINLVGPGTQYFGPGTRLLVL.

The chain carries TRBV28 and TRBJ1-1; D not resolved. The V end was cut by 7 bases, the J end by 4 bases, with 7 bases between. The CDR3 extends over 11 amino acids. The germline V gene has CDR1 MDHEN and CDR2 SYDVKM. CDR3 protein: CASTPGTEAFF. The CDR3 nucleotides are TGTGCCAGCACACCGGGCACTGAAGCTTTCTTT.

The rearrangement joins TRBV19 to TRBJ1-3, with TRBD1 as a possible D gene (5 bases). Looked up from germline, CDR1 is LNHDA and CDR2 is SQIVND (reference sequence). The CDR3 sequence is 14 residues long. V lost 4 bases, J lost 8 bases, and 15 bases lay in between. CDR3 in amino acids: CASSTLGTAHTIYF. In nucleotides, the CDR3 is TGTGCCAGTAGTACCCTCGGGACGGCCCACACCATATATTTT.

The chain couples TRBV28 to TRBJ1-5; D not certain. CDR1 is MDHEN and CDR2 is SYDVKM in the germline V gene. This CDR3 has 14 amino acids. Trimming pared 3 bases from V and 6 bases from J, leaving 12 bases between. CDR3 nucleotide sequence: TGTGCCAGCAGTTTTCAAGGGTATGGTCAGCCCCAGCATTTT. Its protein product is CASSFQGYGQPQHF.

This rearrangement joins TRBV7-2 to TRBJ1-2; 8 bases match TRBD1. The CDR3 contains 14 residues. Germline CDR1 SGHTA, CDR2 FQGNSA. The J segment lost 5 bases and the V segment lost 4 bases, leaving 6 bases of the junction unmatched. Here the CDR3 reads CASSYRTGQYGYTF. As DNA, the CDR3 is TGTGCCAGCAGCTACCGGACAGGGCAATATGGCTACACCTTC.

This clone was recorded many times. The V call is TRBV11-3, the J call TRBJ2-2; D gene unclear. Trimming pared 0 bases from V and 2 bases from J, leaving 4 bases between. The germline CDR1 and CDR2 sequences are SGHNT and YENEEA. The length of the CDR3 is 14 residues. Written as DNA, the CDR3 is TGTGCCAGCAGCTTAGATCCCAACACCGGGGAGCTGTTTTTT. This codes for CASSLDPNTGELFF.

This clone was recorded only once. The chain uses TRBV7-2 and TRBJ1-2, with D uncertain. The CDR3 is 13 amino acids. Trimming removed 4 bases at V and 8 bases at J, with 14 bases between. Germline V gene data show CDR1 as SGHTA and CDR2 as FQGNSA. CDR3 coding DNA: TGTGCCAGCAGCTCCCCTACCCCTTTAGGCTACACCTTC. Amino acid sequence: CASSSPTPLGYTF.

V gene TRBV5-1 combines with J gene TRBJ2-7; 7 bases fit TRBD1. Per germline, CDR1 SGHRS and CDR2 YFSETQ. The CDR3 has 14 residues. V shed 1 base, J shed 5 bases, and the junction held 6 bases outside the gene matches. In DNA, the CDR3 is TGCGCCAGCAGCTTGATACAGGGGATCCACGAGCAGTACTTC. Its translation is CASSLIQGIHEQYF. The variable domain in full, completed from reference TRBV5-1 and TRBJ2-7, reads KAGVTQTPRYLIKTRGQQVTLSCSPISGHRSVSWYQQTPGQGLQFLFEYFSETQRNKGNFPGRFSGRQFSNSRSEMNVSTLELGDSALYLCASSLIQGIHEQYFGPGTRLTVT.

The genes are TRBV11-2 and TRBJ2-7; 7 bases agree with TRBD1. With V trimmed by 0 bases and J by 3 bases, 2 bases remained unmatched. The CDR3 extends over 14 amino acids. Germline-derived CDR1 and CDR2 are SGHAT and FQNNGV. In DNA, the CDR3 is TGTGCCAGCAGCTTAGATTACAGGGGCTACGAGCAGTACTTC. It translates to CASSLDYRGYEQYF. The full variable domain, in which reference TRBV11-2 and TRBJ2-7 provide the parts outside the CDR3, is EAGVAQSPRYKIIEKRQSVAFWCNPISGHATLYWYQQILGQGPKLLIQFQNNGVVDDSQLPKDRFSAERLKGVDSTLKIQPAKLEDSAVYLCASSLDYRGYEQYFGPGTRLTVT.

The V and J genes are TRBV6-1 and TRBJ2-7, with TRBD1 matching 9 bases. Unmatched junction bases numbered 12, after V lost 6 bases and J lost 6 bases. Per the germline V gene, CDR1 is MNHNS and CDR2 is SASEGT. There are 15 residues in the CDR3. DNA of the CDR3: TGTGCCAGCAGGATAAACCGGGACAGGGTGTCCGAGCAGTACTTC. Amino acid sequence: CASRINRDRVSEQYF.

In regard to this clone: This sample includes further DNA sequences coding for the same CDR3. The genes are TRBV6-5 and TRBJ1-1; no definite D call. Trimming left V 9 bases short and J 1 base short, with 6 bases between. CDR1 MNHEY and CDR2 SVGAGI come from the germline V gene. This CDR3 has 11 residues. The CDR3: CASMRNTEAFF. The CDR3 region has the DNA TGTGCCAGTATGCGGAACACTGAAGCTTTCTTT.

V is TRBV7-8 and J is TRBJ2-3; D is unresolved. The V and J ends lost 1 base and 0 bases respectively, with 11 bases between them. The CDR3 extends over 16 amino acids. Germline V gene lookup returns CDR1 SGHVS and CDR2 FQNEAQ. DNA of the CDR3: TGTGCCAGCAGCTTAGGTCCGGCTACTAGCACAGATACGCAGTATTTT. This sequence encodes CASSLGPATSTDTQYF.

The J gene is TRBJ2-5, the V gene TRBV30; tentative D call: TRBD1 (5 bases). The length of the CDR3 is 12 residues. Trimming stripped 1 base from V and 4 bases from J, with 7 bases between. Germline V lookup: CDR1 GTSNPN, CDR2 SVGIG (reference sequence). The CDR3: CAWSEQGETQYF. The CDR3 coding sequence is TGTGCCTGGAGTGAGCAGGGAGAGACCCAGTACTTC.

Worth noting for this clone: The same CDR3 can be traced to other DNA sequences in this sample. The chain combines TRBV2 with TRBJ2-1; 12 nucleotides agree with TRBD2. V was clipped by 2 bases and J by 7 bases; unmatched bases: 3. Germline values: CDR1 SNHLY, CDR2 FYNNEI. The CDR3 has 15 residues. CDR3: CASSETSGGTNEQFF. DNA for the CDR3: TGTGCCAGCAGTGAAACTAGCGGGGGGACGAATGAGCAGTTCTTC.

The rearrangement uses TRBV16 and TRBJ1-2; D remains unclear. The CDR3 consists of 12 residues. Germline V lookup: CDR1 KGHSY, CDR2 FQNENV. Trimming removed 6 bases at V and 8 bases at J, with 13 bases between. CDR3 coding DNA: TGTGCCAGCAGTCACCTCACCACCGGCTACACCTTC. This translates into CASSHLTTGYTF.

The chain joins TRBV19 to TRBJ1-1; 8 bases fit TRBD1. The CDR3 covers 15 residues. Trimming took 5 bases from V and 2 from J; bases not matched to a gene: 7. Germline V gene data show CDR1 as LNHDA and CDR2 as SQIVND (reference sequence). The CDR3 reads CASSYPGGGNTEAFF. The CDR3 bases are TGTGCCAGTAGTTACCCAGGGGGCGGAAACACTGAAGCTTTCTTT.

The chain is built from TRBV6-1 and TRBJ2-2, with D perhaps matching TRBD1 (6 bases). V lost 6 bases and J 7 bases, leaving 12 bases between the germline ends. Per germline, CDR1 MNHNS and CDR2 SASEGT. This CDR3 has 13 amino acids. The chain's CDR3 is CASRPRGYGELFF. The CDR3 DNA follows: TGTGCCAGCAGACCCAGGGGTTACGGGGAGCTGTTTTTT.